Listed below are T cell receptor beta chains from one sample, sequenced in a study of T cell repertoires in cytomegalovirus infection. TCRdb independently ran MiXCR on the reads; one entry per CDR3 protein. The sample records approximately 250,000 distinct CDR3 sequences, 9% to 15% being singletons. Sequences were obtained from PBMCs. Receptors originate from a human donor in good health (CMV status not recorded). Some clones in this sample may be carry-over from other donors' samples. CDR3s include the opening cysteine and the closing phenylalanine or tryptophan. Each record gives: clone size, J gene, D gene, V gene, CDR3 DNA, CDR3 protein. A D gene is named only where the DNA matches it firmly. Where a row states a size, it is once, few, many or the class of an expanded clone; other rows omit it.

>few|TRBJ1-4|TRBD1|TRBV20-1
TGCAGTGCCCCAGGCAGGGGGCAGGCTAATGAAAAACTGTTTTTT
CSAPGRGQANEKLFF
>many|TRBJ2-6|TRBD1|TRBV7-9
TGTGCCAGCAGCTTTCTCCCCGGACAGGGGGCAGGAGGGGCCAACGTCCTGACTTTC
CASSFLPGQGAGGANVLTF
>many|TRBJ2-7|.|TRBV6-2/TRBV6-3
TGTGCCAGCGACCGGGGGGCCACCCACGAGCAGTACTTC
CASDRGATHEQYF
>many|TRBJ2-5|TRBD1|TRBV7-8
TGTGCCAGCAGCTTCGACGGGACAGCCCAAGAGACCCAGTACTTC
CASSFDGTAQETQYF
>many|TRBJ2-7|.|TRBV7-8
TGTGCCAGCAGCTTAGCGGACAGATCCTACGAGCAGTACTTC
CASSLADRSYEQYF
>.|TRBJ1-2|.|TRBV20-1
TGCAGTGCTGTTAACCCCGTTGACTATGGCTACATCTTC
CSAVNPVDYGYIF
>many|TRBJ2-5|.|TRBV20-1
TGCAGTGCTCCCCGACTCCAACGAGGGACCCAGTACTTC
CSAPRLQRGTQYF
>many|TRBJ2-5|TRBD1|TRBV7-2
TGTGCCAGCAGCTCCAGGGGGCAATGGGAGACCCAGTACTTC
CASSSRGQWETQYF
>many|TRBJ2-1|TRBD2|TRBV7-3
TGTGCCAGCAGCCCCGGGGGGAAGAACAATGAGCAGTTCTTC
CASSPGGKNNEQFF
>.|TRBJ1-6|.|TRBV20-1
TGCAGTGCTCCCGCTGCCGGGACAAGTTATAATTCACCCCTCCACTTT
CSAPAAGTSYNSPLHF
>many|TRBJ1-6|.|TRBV7-2
TGTGCCAGCAGCTTAGATTTCGGGGAGTACTCACCCCTCCACTTT
CASSLDFGEYSPLHF
>few|TRBJ2-1|TRBD1|TRBV29-1
TGCAGCGTTGGGGACAGGGGCACCCTAGGTGGGCAGTTCTTC
CSVGDRGTLGGQFF
>.|TRBJ2-4|.|TRBV28
TGTGCCAGCTCATCGGACCCCGGAGGAGCCAAAAACATTCAGTACTTC
CASSSDPGGAKNIQYF
>many|TRBJ2-7|TRBD2|TRBV7-9
TGTGCCAGCAGCTCTAGCGGGACGTACGAGCAGTACTTC
CASSSSGTYEQYF
>many|TRBJ2-2|.|TRBV7-3
TGTGCCAGCAGCCGCGACGGGGCCACCGGGGAGCTGTTTTTT
CASSRDGATGELFF
>many|TRBJ2-1|.|TRBV7-2
TGTGCCAGCAGCTTAGAGATTAGCGGAGGTTACAATGAGCAGTTCTTC
CASSLEISGGYNEQFF
>many|TRBJ2-3|.|TRBV7-3
TGTGCCAGCAGCTTAACAGGGCTTGGTACGCAGTATTTT
CASSLTGLGTQYF
>many|TRBJ1-2|TRBD1|TRBV19
TGTGCCAGTAGTGGACTGGACAGGGAGGTAGGTGGCTACACCTTC
CASSGLDREVGGYTF
>many|TRBJ2-7|TRBD1|TRBV29-1
TGCAGCGTTGATCGAAGGGACAGACTGCCCTACGAGCAGTACTTC
CSVDRRDRLPYEQYF
>many|TRBJ2-3|TRBD2|TRBV7-2
TGTGCCAGCAGCTTAGGTAGCGGGAGCGGGACAGATACGCAGTATTTT
CASSLGSGSGTDTQYF
>few|TRBJ2-7|.|TRBV19
TGTGCCAGTAGTATAGACCGGACGGACTACGAGCAGTACTTC
CASSIDRTDYEQYF
>many|TRBJ2-7|.|TRBV28
TGTGCCAGCACCGCCGAGTCAACCTACGAGCAGTACTTC
CASTAESTYEQYF
>many|TRBJ2-7|.|TRBV10-3
TGTGCCACACAGGGACCGAAACACGAGCAGTACTTC
CATQGPKHEQYF
>.|TRBJ2-7|.|TRBV29-1
TGCAGCGTTCAGGGGCCCGCCTACGAGCAGTACTTC
CSVQGPAYEQYF
>few|TRBJ1-1|.|TRBV5-1
TGCGCCAGCAGCTACCAAGGTCCGAACACTGAAGCTTTCTTT
CASSYQGPNTEAFF
>many|TRBJ1-1|TRBD1|TRBV7-3
TGTGCCAGCAGCTTAACCCGGGACAGGGAGTCTGAAGCTTTCTTT
CASSLTRDRESEAFF
>many|TRBJ2-4|.|TRBV7-9
TGTGCCAGCAGCCAAATTAGGGGGGCCAAAGCCAAAAACATTCAGTACTTC
CASSQIRGAKAKNIQYF
>.|TRBJ1-2|TRBD1|TRBV2
TGTGCCAGCAGTGAACCACAGGGGTATGGCTACACCTTC
CASSEPQGYGYTF
>.|TRBJ1-3|.|TRBV6-8
TGTGCCAGCATCCCCTCGGGGGGGGGCTTGTCTGGAAACACCATATATTTT
CASIPSGGGLSGNTIYF
>many|TRBJ1-6|.|TRBV7-8
TGTGCCAGCAGCCCGGACCCGGGTGTTGGTTCACCCCTCCACTTT
CASSPDPGVGSPLHF
>.|TRBJ1-5|.|TRBV19
TGTGCCAGTAGTATCGGGTGGAGCAATCAGCCCCAGCATTTT
CASSIGWSNQPQHF
>few|TRBJ1-1|.|TRBV14
TGTGCCAGCAGCCCCTATGGTGAAGCTTTCTTT
CASSPYGEAFF
>many|TRBJ1-4|.|TRBV7-8
TGTGCCAGCAGCTTGCGGACAGCAACTAATGAAAAACTGTTTTTT
CASSLRTATNEKLFF
>few|TRBJ2-2|.|TRBV28
TGTGCCGGGGGGACACCTTCAACGAACACCGGGGAGCTGTTTTTT
CAGGTPSTNTGELFF
>many|TRBJ2-7|.|TRBV7-3
TGTGCCAGCAGCTTAAGCGGTCAAGGGGCGGGCGAGCAGTACTTC
CASSLSGQGAGEQYF
>many|TRBJ1-5|.|TRBV7-8
TGTGCCAGCAGCACGGGACGGAGTTCCGATCAGCCCCAGCATTTT
CASSTGRSSDQPQHF
>.|TRBJ1-5|.|TRBV4-3
TGCGCCAGCAGCCAAGGGAGCAGTCAATCTCAGCCCCAGCATTTT
CASSQGSSQSQPQHF
>many|TRBJ2-7|TRBD2|TRBV5-1
TGCGCCAGCAGCTGGGGGACTAGCGGGAACTACGAGCAGTACTTC
CASSWGTSGNYEQYF
>few|TRBJ1-2|TRBD1|TRBV7-6
TGTGCCAGCAGCTTAGGCCGGGACAGGGGGGTAGCCTATGGCTACACCTTC
CASSLGRDRGVAYGYTF
>many|TRBJ1-2|.|TRBV7-2
TGTGCCACCCAGTTGGGCAGAAACTATGGCTACACCTTC
CATQLGRNYGYTF